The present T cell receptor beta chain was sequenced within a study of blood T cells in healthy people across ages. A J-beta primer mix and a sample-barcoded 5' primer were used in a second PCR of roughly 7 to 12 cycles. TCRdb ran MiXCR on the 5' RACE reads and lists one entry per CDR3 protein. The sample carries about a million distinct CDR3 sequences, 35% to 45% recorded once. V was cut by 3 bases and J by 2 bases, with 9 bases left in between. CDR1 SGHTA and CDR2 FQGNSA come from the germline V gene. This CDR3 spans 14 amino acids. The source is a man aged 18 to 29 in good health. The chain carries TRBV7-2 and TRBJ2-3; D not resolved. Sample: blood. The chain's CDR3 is CASSFVTPTDTQYF. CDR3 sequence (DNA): TGTGCCAGCAGCTTCGTCACTCCCACAGATACGCAGTATTTT.